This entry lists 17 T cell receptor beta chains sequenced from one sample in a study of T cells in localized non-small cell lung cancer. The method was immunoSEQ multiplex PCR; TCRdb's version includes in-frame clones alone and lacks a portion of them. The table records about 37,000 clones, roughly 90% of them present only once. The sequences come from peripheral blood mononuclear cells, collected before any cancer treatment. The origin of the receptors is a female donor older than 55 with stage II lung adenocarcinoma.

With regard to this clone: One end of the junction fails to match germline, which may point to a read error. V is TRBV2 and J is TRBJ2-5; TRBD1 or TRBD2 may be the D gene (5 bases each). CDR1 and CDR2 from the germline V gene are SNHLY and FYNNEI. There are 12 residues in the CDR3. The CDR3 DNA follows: TGTGCCAGCAGTGAAAGAGCCGGGACCAACCACTTC. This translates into CASSERAGTNHF.

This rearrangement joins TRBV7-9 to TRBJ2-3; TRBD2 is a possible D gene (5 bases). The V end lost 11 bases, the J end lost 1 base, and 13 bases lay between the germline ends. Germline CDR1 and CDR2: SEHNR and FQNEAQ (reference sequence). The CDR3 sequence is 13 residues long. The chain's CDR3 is CAGRLSGTDTQYF. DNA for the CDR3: TGTGCCGGAAGACTTAGCGGCACAGATACGCAGTATTTT.

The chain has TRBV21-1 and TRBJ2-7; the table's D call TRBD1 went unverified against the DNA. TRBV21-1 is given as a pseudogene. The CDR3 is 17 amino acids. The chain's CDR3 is CASSYHFLQTDSYEQYF. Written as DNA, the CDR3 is TGTGCCAGCAGCTACCACTTCCTTCAGACAGACTCCTACGAGCAGTACTTC.

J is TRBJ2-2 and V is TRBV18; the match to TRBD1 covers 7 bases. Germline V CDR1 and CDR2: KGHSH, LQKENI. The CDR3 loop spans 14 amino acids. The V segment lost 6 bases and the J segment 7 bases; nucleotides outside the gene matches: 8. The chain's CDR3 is CASSPTGISGELFF. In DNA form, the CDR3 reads TGTGCCAGCTCGCCGACAGGGATTAGCGGGGAGCTGTTTTTT.

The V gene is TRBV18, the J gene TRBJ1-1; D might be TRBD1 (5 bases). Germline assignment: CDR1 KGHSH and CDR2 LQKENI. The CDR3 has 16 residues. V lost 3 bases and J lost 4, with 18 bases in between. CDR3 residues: CASSPNRGEMGTEAFF. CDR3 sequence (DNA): TGTGCCAGCTCACCCAATCGAGGGGAAATGGGCACTGAAGCTTTCTTT.

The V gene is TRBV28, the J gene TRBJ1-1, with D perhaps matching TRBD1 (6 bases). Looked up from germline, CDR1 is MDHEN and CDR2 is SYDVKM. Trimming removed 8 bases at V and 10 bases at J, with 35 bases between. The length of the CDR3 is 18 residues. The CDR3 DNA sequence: TGTGCCAGCGTGACAGGTCCTATCAATGAGTGGAGATTGATTAGAGCTTTCTTT. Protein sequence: CASVTGPINEWRLIRAFF.

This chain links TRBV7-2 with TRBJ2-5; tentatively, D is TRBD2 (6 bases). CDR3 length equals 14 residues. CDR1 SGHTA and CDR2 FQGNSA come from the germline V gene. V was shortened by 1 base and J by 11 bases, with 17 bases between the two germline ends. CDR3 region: CASSLGALGGEQYF. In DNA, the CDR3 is TGTGCCAGCAGCTTAGGGGCATTGGGGGGAGAGCAGTACTTC.

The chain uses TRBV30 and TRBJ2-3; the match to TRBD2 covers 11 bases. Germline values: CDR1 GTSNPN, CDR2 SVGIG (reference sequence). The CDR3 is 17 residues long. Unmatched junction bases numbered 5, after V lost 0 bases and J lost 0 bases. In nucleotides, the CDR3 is TGTGCCTGGAGTGTACGCCCTAGCGGGAGGAGCACAGATACGCAGTATTTT. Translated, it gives CAWSVRPSGRSTDTQYF.

This chain's CDR3 is CASSPQGIGELFF. The DNA of the CDR3 is TGTGCCAGCAGCCCCCAGGGGATCGGGGAGCTGTTTTTT. This rearrangement joins TRBV7-2 to TRBJ2-2, with TRBD1 as a possible D gene (6 bases). This CDR3 contains 13 residues. Trimming cost V 5 bases and J 7 bases, with 11 bases left between them. Germline CDR1 is SGHTA and CDR2 is FQGNSA.

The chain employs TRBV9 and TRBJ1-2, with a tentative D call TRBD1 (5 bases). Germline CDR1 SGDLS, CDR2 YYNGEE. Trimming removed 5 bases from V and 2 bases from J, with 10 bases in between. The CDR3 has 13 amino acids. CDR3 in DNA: TGTGCCAGCAGAGGAGAGGGGAACTATGGCTACACCTTC. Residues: CASRGEGNYGYTF.

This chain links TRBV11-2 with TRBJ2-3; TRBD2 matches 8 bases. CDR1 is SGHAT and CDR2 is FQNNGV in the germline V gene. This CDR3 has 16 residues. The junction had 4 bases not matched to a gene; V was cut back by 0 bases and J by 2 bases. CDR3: CASSLEAGAITDTQYF. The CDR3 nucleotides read TGTGCCAGCAGCTTAGAAGCGGGGGCCATCACAGATACGCAGTATTTT.

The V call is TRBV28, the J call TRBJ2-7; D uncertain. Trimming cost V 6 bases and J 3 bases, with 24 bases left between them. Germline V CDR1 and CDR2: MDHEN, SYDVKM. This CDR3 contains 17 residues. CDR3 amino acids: CASSFSRNQLIIYEQYF. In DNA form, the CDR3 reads TGTGCCAGCAGCTTCTCTCGCAACCAGCTAATAATCTACGAGCAGTACTTC.

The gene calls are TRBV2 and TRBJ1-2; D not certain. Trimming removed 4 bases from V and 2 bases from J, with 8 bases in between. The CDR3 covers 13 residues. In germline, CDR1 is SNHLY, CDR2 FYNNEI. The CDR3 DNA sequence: TGTGCCAGCAGTGTGGAGGTCAACTATGGCTACACCTTC. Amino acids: CASSVEVNYGYTF.

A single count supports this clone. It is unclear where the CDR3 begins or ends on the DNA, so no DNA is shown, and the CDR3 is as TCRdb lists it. CDR3: CASSSSTGHTEAFF. The J gene is TRBJ1-1, the V gene TRBV7-9; the D call of TRBD1 is as the table states it, not checked on the DNA. Per the germline V gene, CDR1 is SEHNR and CDR2 is FQNEAQ (reference sequence). The CDR3 spans 14 amino acids, including both terminal residues.

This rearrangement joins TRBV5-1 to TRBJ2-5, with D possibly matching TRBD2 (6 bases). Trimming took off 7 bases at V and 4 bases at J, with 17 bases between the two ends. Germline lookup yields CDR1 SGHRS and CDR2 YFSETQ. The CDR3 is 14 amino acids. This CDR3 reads CASLDSGGGETQYF. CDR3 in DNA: TGCGCCAGCCTCGACAGTGGGGGAGGAGAGACCCAGTACTTC. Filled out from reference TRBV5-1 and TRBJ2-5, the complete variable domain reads KAGVTQTPRYLIKTRGQQVTLSCSPISGHRSVSWYQQTPGQGLQFLFEYFSETQRNKGNFPGRFSGRQFSNSRSEMNVSTLELGDSALYLCASLDSGGGETQYFGPGTRLLVL.

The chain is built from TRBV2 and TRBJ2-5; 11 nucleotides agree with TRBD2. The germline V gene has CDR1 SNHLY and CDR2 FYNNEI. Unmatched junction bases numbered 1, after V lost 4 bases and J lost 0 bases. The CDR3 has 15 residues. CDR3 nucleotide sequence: TGTGCCAGCAGTGGGACTAGCGGGTACCAAGAGACCCAGTACTTC. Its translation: CASSGTSGYQETQYF. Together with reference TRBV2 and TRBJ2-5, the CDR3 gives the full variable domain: EPEVTQTPSHQVTQMGQEVILRCVPISNHLYFYWYRQILGQKVEFLVSFYNNEISEKSEIFDDQFSVERPDGSNFTLKIRSTKLEDSAMYFCASSGTSGYQETQYFGPGTRLLVL.

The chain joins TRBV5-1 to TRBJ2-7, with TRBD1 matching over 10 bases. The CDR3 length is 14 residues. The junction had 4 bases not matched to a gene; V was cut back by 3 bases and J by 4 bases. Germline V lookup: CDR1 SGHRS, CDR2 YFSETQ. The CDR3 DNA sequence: TGCGCCAGCAGCTGGACAGGGGGGCTATACGAGCAGTACTTC. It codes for CASSWTGGLYEQYF.